What follows are 9 T cell receptor beta chains derived from one specimen sequenced in a study of beta chain features in type 1 diabetes. Every isolated RNA sample was fully reverse transcribed, so sequencing captured expressed TCRB transcripts. Only in-frame clones appear in the TCRdb table, and some are missing; sequencing was by immunoSEQ multiplex PCR. The top ten hold more than 0.1% of the sample, which has around 650,000 clones, around 12% seen once. Their target antigens are unknown. Study-level findings and limits: Type 1 diabetes patients showed a moderate but significant shortening of TCRB CDR3s in all four CD4+ subsets.

The sequenced material came from naive CD4+ T cells from blood. Every receptor here comes from a man aged 25-45 years with type 1 diabetes.

This chain links TRBV11-3 with TRBJ2-1; TRBD2 is a possible D gene (5 bases). Trimming left V 5 bases short and J 5 bases short, with 10 bases between. The CDR3 runs to 13 residues. Germline assignment: CDR1 SGHNT and CDR2 YENEEA. The CDR3 nucleotides are TGTGCCAGCAGCAGGAGGCAAAACAATGAGCAGTTCTTC. This codes for CASSRRQNNEQFF.

The rearrangement joins TRBV29-1 to TRBJ2-1; tentative D call: TRBD1 (5 bases). With 3 bases removed from V and 6 bases from J, the gap between germline ends came to 9 bases. Germline CDR1 and CDR2: SQVTM and ANQGSEA. The CDR3 totals 12 residues. CDR3 nucleotide sequence: TGCAGCGTTGACAGGGCGGTCAATGAGCAGTTCTTC. This codes for CSVDRAVNEQFF.

This clone was found a few times. The genes are TRBV29-1 and TRBJ2-5, with D unclear. Germline loops: CDR1 SQVTM, CDR2 ANQGSEA. The CDR3 is 12 amino acids. V lost 4 bases, J lost 0 bases, and 6 bases lay in between. In nucleotides, the CDR3 is TGCAGCGTTGGGGTCCACCAAGAGACCCAGTACTTC. Protein: CSVGVHQETQYF.

This clone was counted only a few times. The rearrangement uses TRBV11-2 and TRBJ1-2; D perhaps matches TRBD1 (6 bases). The germline CDR1 and CDR2 sequences are SGHAT and FQNNGV. This CDR3 has 12 residues. V was pared by 1 base and J by 7 bases, with 7 bases between. CDR3 sequence reads: CASSLGGGGYTF. DNA of the CDR3: TGTGCCAGCAGCTTAGGAGGGGGTGGCTACACCTTC.

This clone was seen a handful of times. This chain joins TRBV7-2 and TRBJ1-5; D is unresolved. Per germline, CDR1 SGHTA and CDR2 FQGNSA. The CDR3 sequence is 14 residues long. The V gene lost 2 bases and the J gene lost 16 bases, with 21 bases spanning the gap. As DNA, the CDR3 is TGTGCCAGCAGCTTAATCGTTGGGCCGAGCGATCAACATTTT. Translation gives CASSLIVGPSDQHF. The whole variable domain, filled in from reference TRBV7-2 and TRBJ1-5, reads GAGVSQSPSNKVTEKGKDVELRCDPISGHTALYWYRQSLGQGLEFLIYFQGNSAPDKSGLPSDRFSAERTGGSVSTLTIQRTQQEDSAVYLCASSLIVGPSDQHFGDGTRLSIL.

This chain links TRBV15 with TRBJ1-2; TRBD1 agrees at 10 bases. Germline V gives CDR1 LNHNV, CDR2 YYDKDF (reference sequence). The junction had 1 base not matched to a gene; V was cut back by 1 base and J by 8 bases. This CDR3 contains 13 residues. CDR3 bases: TGTGCCACCAGCAGAGGGGACAGGGGCGGCTACACCTTC. Its translation is CATSRGDRGGYTF.

This clone showed up just a few times. V is TRBV7-9 and J is TRBJ2-3, with 8 bases fitting TRBD2. Losses at the gene ends were 5 bases for V and 6 bases for J; bases not matched to a gene: 13. From germline, CDR1 is SEHNR and CDR2 FQNEAQ (reference sequence). The CDR3 contains 16 residues. The CDR3 is CASSPPERGFADTQYF. The CDR3 DNA reads as TGTGCCAGCAGCCCCCCAGAGCGGGGGTTTGCGGATACGCAGTATTTT.

This chain connects TRBV6-7 to TRBJ1-1, with D tentatively TRBD1 (5 bases). TRBV6-7 is classed as an ORF, of uncertain function. Trimming removed 2 bases at V and 3 bases at J, with 7 bases between. The CDR3 is made up of 13 amino acids. The CDR3 DNA is TGTGCCAGCAGTTACGAAGGGGACACTGAAGCTTTCTTT. The encoded protein is CASSYEGDTEAFF.

This clone was recorded a few times. This chain links TRBV6-5 with TRBJ1-5; no reliable D call. The CDR3 contains 15 residues. CDR1 MNHEY and CDR2 SVGAGI come from the germline V gene. V was shortened by 5 bases and J by 1 base, with 12 bases between the two germline ends. The CDR3 nucleotides are TGTGCCAGCAGTCATGGAGGAGGCAGCAATCAGCCCCAGCATTTT. Translated: CASSHGGGSNQPQHF.